The following is a T cell receptor (beta chain) sequence with its context. Its specificity is not known. Alongside a J-beta primer mix, a sample-barcoded 5' primer served in a second PCR lasting about 7 to 12 cycles. TCRdb passed the 5' RACE reads through MiXCR, listing each CDR3 protein once. The table has roughly 2 million distinct CDR3 sequences, roughly 49% seen once; the top ten hold 2.1%. These data come from a study of blood T cells in healthy people across ages. Study at large: Template switching recovered approximately one barcoded beta molecule for every two T cells.

Study-level results: Long-lived donors had more naive CD4+ cells and higher diversity than aged donors. The study lacked donor CMV status, which possibly confounded expanded clonotype changes.

Trimming cost V 5 bases and J 4 bases, with 6 bases left between them. The CDR3 is 12 residues long. Germline CDR1 and CDR2: KGHDR and SFDVKD. It was ten milliliters of peripheral blood that were drawn from each donor. This clonotype originated in a woman aged 40 to 49 in good health. The sample consisted of blood. The chain uses TRBV24-1 and TRBJ2-3; possible D gene TRBD1, 5 bases. CDR3 in DNA: TGTGCCACCAGTGTAGGGGCAGATACGCAGTATTTT. Amino acid sequence: CATSVGADTQYF.